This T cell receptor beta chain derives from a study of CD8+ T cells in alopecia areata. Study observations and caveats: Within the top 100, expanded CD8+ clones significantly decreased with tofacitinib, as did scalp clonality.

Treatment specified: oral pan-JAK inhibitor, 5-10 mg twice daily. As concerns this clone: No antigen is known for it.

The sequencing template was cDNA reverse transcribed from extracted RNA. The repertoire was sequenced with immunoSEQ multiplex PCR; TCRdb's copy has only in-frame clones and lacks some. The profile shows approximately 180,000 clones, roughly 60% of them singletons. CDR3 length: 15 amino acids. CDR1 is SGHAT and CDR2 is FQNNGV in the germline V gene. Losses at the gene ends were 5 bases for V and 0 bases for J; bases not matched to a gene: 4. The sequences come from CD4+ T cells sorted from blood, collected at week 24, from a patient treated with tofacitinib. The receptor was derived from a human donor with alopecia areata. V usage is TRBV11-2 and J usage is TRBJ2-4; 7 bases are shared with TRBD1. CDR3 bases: TGTGCCAGCAGCCGCAGGGGGACAGCCAAAAACATTCAGTACTTC. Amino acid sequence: CASSRRGTAKNIQYF. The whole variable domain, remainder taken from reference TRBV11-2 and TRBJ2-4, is EAGVAQSPRYKIIEKRQSVAFWCNPISGHATLYWYQQILGQGPKLLIQFQNNGVVDDSQLPKDRFSAERLKGVDSTLKIQPAKLEDSAVYLCASSRRGTAKNIQYFGAGTRLSVL.